This section outlines one T cell receptor (beta chain) sequence together with its context. TCRdb's copy holds only in-frame clones and misses some; the assay was immunoSEQ multiplex PCR. In the table there are approximately 50,000 clones, less than 95% of which are singletons. The sample belongs to a study of T cell changes during pregnancy in multiple sclerosis. Germline CDR1 SGHRS, CDR2 YFSETQ. This CDR3 spans 13 amino acids. V lost 0 bases and J lost 12, with 12 bases in between. The material sequenced was CD4+ T cells from peripheral blood mononuclear cells, taken in the third trimester of pregnancy. The receptor was isolated from a female donor with multiple sclerosis, enrolled in a pregnancy study. This chain links TRBV5-1 with TRBJ1-4, with TRBD1 as a possible D gene (5 bases). CDR3 sequence: CASSLERGTQLFF. DNA for the CDR3: TGCGCCAGCAGCTTGGAGCGGGGCACGCAACTGTTTTTT.